This TCR beta chain is from a study of T cells in Graves' hyperthyroidism and ophthalmopathy. RNA transcripts served as the template for amplifying TCR beta CDR3 regions. Primed by the HTBI set, a first-round RT-PCR was run on the TCR CDR3. Each CDR3 protein is one row after TCRdb ran MiXCR on the multiplex PCR reads. The sample lists over 150,000 distinct CDR3 sequences, 17% occurring once. This sequence originates from a woman aged 50 to 60 with Graves' hyperthyroidism. Sequenced input: blood.

CDR3 sequence reads: CASSPPPVGETQYF. The CDR3 DNA is TGTGCCAGCTCACCACCCCCAGTCGGAGAGACCCAGTACTTC. The rearrangement uses TRBV18 and TRBJ2-5; D remains unclear. The CDR3 has 14 residues. Per germline, CDR1 KGHSH and CDR2 LQKENI. Trimming took off 0 bases at V and 4 bases at J, with 9 bases between the two ends.